This T cell receptor (beta chain) is from a study of shared clonotypes between healthy human individuals. In this sample, this clone turned up once. Deletions cut 6 bases from V and 2 bases from J, with 11 bases between. The germline V gene has CDR1 MDHEN and CDR2 SYDVKM. This CDR3 is built from 14 residues. TCRdb's table, derived via immunoSEQ multiplex PCR, lists solely in-frame clones and lacks some. Among under 550,000 clones listed, about 96% were seen once. The receptor's source is a woman in her 30s in good health. The sample consisted of naive CD4+ T cells sorted from blood. Indicated subset: CD45RA+ positively selected. The J gene is TRBJ1-5, the V gene TRBV28, with D unclear. CDR3 protein: CASSLVGGNQPQHF. CDR3 bases: TGTGCCAGCAGCCTGGTCGGGGGCAATCAGCCCCAGCATTTT. The full variable domain, rest sourced from reference TRBV28 and TRBJ1-5, is DVKVTQSSRYLVKRTGEKVFLECVQDMDHENMFWYRQDPGLGLRLIYFSYDVKMKEKGDIPEGYSVSREKKERFSLILESASTNQTSMYLCASSLVGGNQPQHFGDGTRLSIL.